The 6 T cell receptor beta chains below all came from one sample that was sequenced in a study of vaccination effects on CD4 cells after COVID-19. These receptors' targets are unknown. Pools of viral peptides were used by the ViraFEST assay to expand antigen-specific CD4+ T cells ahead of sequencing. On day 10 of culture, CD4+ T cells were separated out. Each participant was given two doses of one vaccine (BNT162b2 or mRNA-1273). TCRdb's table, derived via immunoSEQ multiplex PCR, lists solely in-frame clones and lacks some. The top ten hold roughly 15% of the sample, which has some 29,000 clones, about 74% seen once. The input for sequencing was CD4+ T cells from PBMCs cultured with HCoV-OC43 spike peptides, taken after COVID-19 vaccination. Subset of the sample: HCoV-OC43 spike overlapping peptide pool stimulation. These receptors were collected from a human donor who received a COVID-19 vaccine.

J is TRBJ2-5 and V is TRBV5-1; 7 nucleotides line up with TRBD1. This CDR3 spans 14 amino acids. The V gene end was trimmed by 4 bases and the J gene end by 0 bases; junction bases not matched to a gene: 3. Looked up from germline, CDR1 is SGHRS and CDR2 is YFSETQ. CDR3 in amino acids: CASSKGQYQETQYF. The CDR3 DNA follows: TGCGCCAGCAGCAAGGGACAGTACCAAGAGACCCAGTACTTC. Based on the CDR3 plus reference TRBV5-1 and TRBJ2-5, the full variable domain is KAGVTQTPRYLIKTRGQQVTLSCSPISGHRSVSWYQQTPGQGLQFLFEYFSETQRNKGNFPGRFSGRQFSNSRSEMNVSTLELGDSALYLCASSKGQYQETQYFGPGTRLLVL.

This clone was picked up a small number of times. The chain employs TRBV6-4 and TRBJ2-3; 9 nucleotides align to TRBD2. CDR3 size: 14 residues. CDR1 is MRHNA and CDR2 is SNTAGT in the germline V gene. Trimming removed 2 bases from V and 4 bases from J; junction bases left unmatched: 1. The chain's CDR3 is CASSDAGGPDTQYF. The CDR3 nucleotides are TGTGCCAGCAGTGACGCGGGGGGGCCAGATACGCAGTATTTT.

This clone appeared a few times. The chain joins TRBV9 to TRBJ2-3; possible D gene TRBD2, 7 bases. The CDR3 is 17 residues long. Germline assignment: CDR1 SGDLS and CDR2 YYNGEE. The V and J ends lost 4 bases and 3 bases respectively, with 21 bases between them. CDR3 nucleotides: TGTGCCAGCAGCATCCAGGGGAGGGGGGGCCGGACAGATACGCAGTATTTT. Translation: CASSIQGRGGRTDTQYF.

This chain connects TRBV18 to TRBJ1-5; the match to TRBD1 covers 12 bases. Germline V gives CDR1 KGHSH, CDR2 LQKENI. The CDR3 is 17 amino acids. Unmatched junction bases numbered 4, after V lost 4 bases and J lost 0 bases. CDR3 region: CASSQGQGADSNQPQHF. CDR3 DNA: TGTGCCAGCTCACAGGGACAGGGGGCGGATAGCAATCAGCCCCAGCATTTT.

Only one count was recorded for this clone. The CDR3 sequence is CASSYGEGGDTQYF. CDR3 coding DNA: TGTGCCAGCAGTTACGGGGAAGGGGGAGATACGCAGTATTTT. V is TRBV6-5 and J is TRBJ2-3; D possibly corresponds to TRBD1 (6 bases). Trimming took 2 bases from V and 5 from J, leaving 11 bases between them. This CDR3 is 14 amino acids long. From germline, CDR1 is MNHEY and CDR2 SVGAGI.

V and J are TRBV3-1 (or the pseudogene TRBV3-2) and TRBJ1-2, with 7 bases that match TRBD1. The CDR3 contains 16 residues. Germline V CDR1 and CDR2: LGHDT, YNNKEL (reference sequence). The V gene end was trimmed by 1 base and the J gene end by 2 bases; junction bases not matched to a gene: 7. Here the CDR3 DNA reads TGTGCCAGCAGCCAAGCTCCGGGACAGAAAAACTATGGCTACACCTTC. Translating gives CASSQAPGQKNYGYTF.